These 4 T cell receptor beta chains were sequenced from one sample in a study of shared clonotypes between healthy human individuals. The data were produced by immunoSEQ multiplex PCR, yet TCRdb's version contains in-frame clones alone and is incomplete. The sample contains 600,000 to 750,000 clones, roughly 91% of which appear only once. Sequenced input: memory CD8+ T cells from PBMCs. Stated subset: CD45RO+ cells pooled with CCR7-negative TemRA cells. These receptor sequences come from a man between 18 and 35 years old in good health. Some clones in this sample may be carry-over from other donors' samples.

The rearrangement joins TRBV19 to TRBJ1-5; maybe TRBD1 (5 bases). V lost 9 bases and J lost 6, with 24 bases in between. Germline CDR1 reads LNHDA; CDR2 reads SQIVND (reference sequence). The CDR3 is made up of 16 amino acids. CDR3 loop: CASEGRVWAGGQPQHF. The CDR3 region has the DNA TGTGCCAGCGAGGGGAGGGTTTGGGCTGGAGGTCAGCCCCAGCATTTT.

The chain has TRBV7-3 and TRBJ2-7; D unclear. The CDR3 spans 15 residues. V was cut by 3 bases and J by 4 bases, with 16 bases left in between. The germline gives CDR1 SGHTA, CDR2 FQGTGA. DNA of the CDR3: TGTGCCAGCAGCTTGAGTCCAGCTTCATGGTACGAGCAGTACTTC. This codes for CASSLSPASWYEQYF.

The chain couples TRBV7-2 to TRBJ2-3, with 10 bases identical to TRBD2. CDR3 length: 15 amino acids. Germline CDR1 reads SGHTA; CDR2 reads FQGNSA. The junction had 2 bases not matched to a gene; V was cut back by 5 bases and J by 0 bases. DNA for the CDR3: TGTGCCAGCAGCCAACTAGCGGGAAGCACAGATACGCAGTATTTT. Translating gives CASSQLAGSTDTQYF.

In DNA form, the CDR3 reads TGTGCCAGCAGCCAAGATCTCGGGGCTCGTAACACTGAAGCTTTCTTT. Its protein is CASSQDLGARNTEAFF. J is TRBJ1-1 and V is TRBV4-2, with TRBD1 as a possible D gene (5 bases). Germline values: CDR1 LGHNA, CDR2 YNFKEQ. CDR3 size: 16 residues. Trimming removed 0 bases from V and 2 bases from J, with 13 bases in between.